The T cell receptor beta chain described here comes from a study of blood T cell repertoires in COVID-19. The CDR3 has 12 residues. From germline, CDR1 is SEHNR and CDR2 FQNEAQ (reference sequence). V dropped 2 bases and J dropped 9 bases, with 8 bases sitting between them. TCRdb's copy holds only in-frame clones and misses some; the assay was immunoSEQ multiplex PCR. The sample has approximately 270,000 clones, 80% to 90% seen once. The sequence was collected from a man at least 80 years old with acute or convalescent COVID-19. This chain connects TRBV7-9 to TRBJ1-5; no clear D. Sequencing input: peripheral blood. CDR3 in amino acids: CASSLTEWPQHF. CDR3 nucleotide sequence: TGTGCCAGCAGCTTAACCGAGTGGCCCCAGCATTTT.